One sample yielded the 4 T cell receptor beta chains listed below, sequenced in a study of T cell responses to AZD1222 COVID-19 vaccine (dated by TCRdb to the early 2020s). The library was produced with the immunoSEQ multiplex PCR assay. The source is immuneACCESS, and TCRdb retained only in-frame sequences with V and J called. Part of the clones is not carried over; for the studies checked, unresolved V genes explain less than half of this, and the remainder is unexplained. This sample holds more than 85,000 clones; 88% were observed only once. The top ten clonotypes cover roughly 16% of the sample. What the time point label conveys for this sample: baseline before first vaccination. The sequences come from peripheral blood, collected on day 0 of AZD1222 vaccination. These receptors were obtained from an adult in good health.

The chain recombines TRBV7-9 with TRBJ1-5; the D is unclear. V gave up 1 base and J gave up 2 bases, with 12 bases separating them. The germline CDR1 and CDR2 sequences are SEHNR and FQNEAQ (reference sequence). The CDR3 runs 16 residues. DNA of the CDR3: TGTGCCAGCAGCTTAGGCGTCGGTGGGGGCAATCAGCCCCAGCATTTT. Translation gives CASSLGVGGGNQPQHF.

This chain joins TRBV6-5 and TRBJ2-7; D unclear. Germline CDR1 and CDR2: MNHEY and SVGAGI. The CDR3 is 12 residues long. Deletions cut 6 bases from V and 3 bases from J, with 9 bases between. The CDR3 protein is CASRLDHYEQYF. The CDR3 DNA sequence: TGTGCCAGCAGACTGGATCACTACGAGCAGTACTTC.

This clone ranks as medium-sized. The chain links TRBV6-2 or TRBV6-3 to TRBJ2-2; D unclear. Trimming cost V 4 bases and J 0 bases, with 12 bases left between them. The CDR3 has 16 residues. CDR1 is MNHEY and CDR2 is SVGEGT in the germline V gene. The CDR3 DNA reads as TGTGCCAGCAGTTGGTCCCAAACATCGAACACCGGGGAGCTGTTTTTT. It translates to CASSWSQTSNTGELFF.

The chain couples TRBV14 to TRBJ1-2; D not certain. V was pared by 0 bases and J by 7 bases, with 9 bases between. Germline loops: CDR1 SGHDN, CDR2 FVKESK. This CDR3 region has 13 residues. CDR3 protein: CASSQDRAGGYTF. The CDR3 coding sequence is TGTGCCAGCAGCCAAGATCGCGCAGGTGGCTACACCTTC.